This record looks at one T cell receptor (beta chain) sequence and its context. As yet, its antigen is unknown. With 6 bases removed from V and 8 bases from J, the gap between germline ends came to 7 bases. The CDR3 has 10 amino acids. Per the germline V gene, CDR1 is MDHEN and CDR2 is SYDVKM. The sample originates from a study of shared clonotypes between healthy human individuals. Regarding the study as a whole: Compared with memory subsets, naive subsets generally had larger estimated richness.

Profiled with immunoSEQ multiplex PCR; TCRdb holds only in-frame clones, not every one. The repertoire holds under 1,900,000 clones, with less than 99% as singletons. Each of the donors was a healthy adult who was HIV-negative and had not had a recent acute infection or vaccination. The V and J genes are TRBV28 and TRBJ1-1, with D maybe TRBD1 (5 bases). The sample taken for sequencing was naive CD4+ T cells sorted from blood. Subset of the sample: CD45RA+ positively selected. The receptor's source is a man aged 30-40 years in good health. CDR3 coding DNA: TGTGCCAGCAGGTACAGGGAAGCTTTCTTT. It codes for CASRYREAFF.